Below, one TCR beta chain is given with its context. Its antigen has not been determined. Per-nucleotide qualities are absent, and no much larger clonotype sits a single base away. The sample comes from a study of blood T cell repertoires in COVID-19 (dated by TCRdb to the early 2020s). With respect to the entire study: Collaborator samples came from the United States, Italy and Spain and covered acute and convalescent phases of COVID-19. The material from the prospective study consisted of cDNA or gDNA derived from T cells, B-cell-depleted T cells, or PBMCs. The repertoires were released in a freely available public database meant as a resource for research on the immune response to SARS-CoV-2. HLA class I and class II types, where available, came from metadata supplied by the sample provider rather than from assay-based typing. The sample metadata nearly always contained a de-identified subject ID, COVID-19 status, age in years and sex. The samples were drawn from the first 160 participants of the ongoing ImmuneRACE study and from over a thousand subjects provided by 6 global collaborators. The dataset comprised deeply sampled blood TCRbeta repertoires from subjects exposed to, actively infected with, or recovered from COVID-19.

Points the paper makes about the study in general: The quantity of clinical and demographic metadata differed by source and by participant and was supplied without curation.

Each collaborating institution followed its own protocols to collect whole blood in K2EDTA tubes. For TCRbeta analysis, collaborator samples were shipped as frozen whole blood, as isolated PBMCs, or as DNA extracted from either sample type. The immunoSEQ Assay, a bias-controlled multiplex PCR, was used to amplify TCRbeta CDR3 regions from genomic DNA. Per the original workflow: The number of nucleated cells in each sample was estimated from the amplification of reference gene primers within the assay. To quantify the absolute abundance of each unique TCRbeta CDR3 rearrangement, sequence reads were collapsed and filtered. Productive Simpson clonality was computed per sample as the square root of Simpson's diversity index over productive rearrangements. TCRdb obtained this table from immuneACCESS and retained in-frame rearrangements with V and J assigned. These tables miss some clones; where compared with another copy, unresolved V genes account for less than half of the shortfall, and the remainder is unexplained. The V and J calls and clone size are taken from that table; D and trimming were inferred from the DNA. In this sample the table shows about 12,000 clones, 82% of which occur a single time. The ten top clones hold around 4% of the sample.

The CDR3 goes from the cysteine to the phenylalanine over 15 residues. The read is trimmed to its CDR3 DNA, 45 bases read in frame from base 1. The germline V gene encodes CDR1 MNHEY and CDR2 SMNVEV (reference sequence). Germline trimming amounts to 4 bases on V and 7 bases on J, with 5 as the count of junction bases outside the gene matches. The sequence is built from TRBV27 and TRBJ2-1; 12 central nucleotides agree with TRBD1. The sequence came from a woman between 55 and 75 years old with acute or convalescent COVID-19. Material: peripheral blood. The CDR3 region: CASSSPGQGANEQFF. The DNA sequence is as follows: TGTGCCAGCAGTTCTCCGGGACAGGGGGCAAATGAGCAGTTCTTC.